One sample yielded the 10 T cell receptor beta chains listed below, sequenced in a study of blood T cell repertoires in COVID-19. The table came from immunoSEQ multiplex PCR; TCRdb's copy has only in-frame clones and leaves some out. The table lists about 190,000 clones, approximately 84% of them singletons. Specimen: PBMCs or T cells enriched from blood (not recorded which). All receptors come from a woman aged 25 to 39 who had recovered from COVID-19.

The genes are TRBV6-7 and TRBJ2-3, with D perhaps matching TRBD1 (6 bases). TRBV6-7 is given ORF status, its function remaining uncertain. V was cut by 0 bases and J by 2 bases, with 15 bases left in between. CDR3 length equals 17 residues. The CDR3 DNA follows: TGTGCCAGCAGTTACTCGGGGGCCCAACCCCCCACAGATACGCAGTATTTT. As protein: CASSYSGAQPPTDTQYF.

As to this clone: Different DNA sequences within this sample yield the same CDR3. The chain recombines TRBV7-2 with TRBJ1-2, with a tentative D call TRBD1 (5 bases). Trimming removed 2 bases from V and 0 bases from J, with 13 bases in between. Germline V gene data show CDR1 as SGHTA and CDR2 as FQGNSA. The CDR3 covers 16 residues. CDR3: CASSLIPAGSNYGYTF. The DNA for the CDR3 is TGTGCCAGCAGCTTAATTCCGGCAGGGTCTAACTATGGCTACACCTTC.

Here the CDR3 reads CASSQGGTAQETQYF. DNA for the CDR3: TGCGCCAGCAGCCAAGGGGGCACAGCTCAAGAGACCCAGTACTTC. J is TRBJ2-5 and V is TRBV4-1, with D possibly being TRBD1 (5 bases). The CDR3 has 15 amino acids. Deletions cut 1 base from V and 2 bases from J, with 11 bases between. Germline loops: CDR1 MGHRA, CDR2 YSYEKL.

This chain joins TRBV27 and TRBJ1-1; tentatively, D is TRBD1 (5 bases). Trimming cost V 6 bases and J 4 bases, with 9 bases left between them. Germline V gene data show CDR1 as MNHEY and CDR2 as SMNVEV (reference sequence). The CDR3 covers 12 residues. The CDR3 coding sequence is TGTGCCAGCAGCGGGGGGTTCACTGAAGCTTTCTTT. Protein: CASSGGFTEAFF.

This chain connects TRBV2 to TRBJ1-2, with D possibly matching TRBD1 (5 bases). Germline V gene data show CDR1 as SNHLY and CDR2 as FYNNEI. The V and J ends lost 4 bases and 2 bases respectively, with 11 bases between them. This CDR3 has 14 amino acids. CDR3 nucleotides: TGTGCCAGCAGTGGTGTAAGGGGCAACTATGGCTACACCTTC. Residues: CASSGVRGNYGYTF.

V gene TRBV5-8 combines with J gene TRBJ2-7, with TRBD1 matching over 8 bases. There are 14 residues in the CDR3. Germline V CDR1 and CDR2: SGHTS, YDEGEE. J lost 4 bases, V lost 0 bases, and 3 bases had no gene match. DNA of the CDR3: TGTGCCAGCAGCTTGGGAGGGACAGGTTACGAGCAGTACTTC. As protein: CASSLGGTGYEQYF.

This chain links TRBV27 with TRBJ2-3, with 11 bases that match TRBD2. This CDR3 has 15 amino acids. J lost 6 bases, V lost 7 bases, and 9 bases had no gene match. Per the germline V gene, CDR1 is MNHEY and CDR2 is SMNVEV (reference sequence). As DNA, the CDR3 is TGTGCCAGCACTGATAGCGGGAGGGCCTTCGATACGCAGTATTTT. This sequence encodes CASTDSGRAFDTQYF.

The chain has TRBV19 and TRBJ2-3, with 9 bases fitting TRBD1. Looked up from germline, CDR1 is LNHDA and CDR2 is SQIVND (reference sequence). The CDR3 covers 15 residues. J lost 2 bases, V lost 7 bases, and 7 bases had no gene match. The CDR3 is CASTVGTGTTDTQYF. DNA for the CDR3: TGTGCCAGTACCGTGGGGACAGGGACCACAGATACGCAGTATTTT.

The chain joins TRBV3-1 (or the pseudogene TRBV3-2) to TRBJ2-1; a possible D gene is TRBD2 (6 bases). CDR1 LGHDT and CDR2 YNNKEL come from the germline V gene (reference sequence). V lost 6 bases and J lost 7, with 16 bases in between. CDR3 length equals 14 residues. CDR3 loop: CASSPGTGWNEQFF. CDR3 nucleotide sequence: TGTGCCAGCAGTCCCGGGACTGGCTGGAATGAGCAGTTCTTC.

This clone was seen only a few times. The V gene is TRBV6-1, the J gene TRBJ1-2; D perhaps matches TRBD1 (6 bases). Trimming removed 1 base from V and 6 bases from J, with 9 bases in between. Germline loops: CDR1 MNHNS, CDR2 SASEGT. The CDR3 has 13 amino acids. CDR3 loop: CASSEGSGDGYTF. The CDR3 DNA sequence: TGTGCCAGCAGTGAAGGGTCAGGGGATGGCTACACCTTC.